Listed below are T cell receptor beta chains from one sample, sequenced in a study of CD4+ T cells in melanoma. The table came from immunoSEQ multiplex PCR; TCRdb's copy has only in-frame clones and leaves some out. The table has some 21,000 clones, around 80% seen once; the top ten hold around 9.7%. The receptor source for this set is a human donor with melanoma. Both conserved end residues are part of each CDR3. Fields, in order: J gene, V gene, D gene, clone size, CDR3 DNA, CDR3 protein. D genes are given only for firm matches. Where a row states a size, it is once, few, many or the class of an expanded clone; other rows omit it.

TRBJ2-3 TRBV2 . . TGTGCCAGCAGTTCCAGACTAGTTTTAGTTCAGTATTTT CASSSRLVLVQYF
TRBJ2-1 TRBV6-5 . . TGTGCCAGCGGACGGGGGATTCGCTCCGGTGAGCAGTTCTTC CASGRGIRSGEQFF
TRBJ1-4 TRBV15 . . TGTGCCACCAGCAGAGAGAGCCATAATGAAAAACTGTTTTTT CATSRESHNEKLFF
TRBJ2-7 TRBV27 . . TGTGCCAGCAGGCTATCCGGGTCCTACGAGCAGTACTTC CASRLSGSYEQYF
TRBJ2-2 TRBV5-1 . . TGCGCCAGCAGCTTGGTGGGTTTAGGGACCGGGGAGCTGTTTTTT CASSLVGLGTGELFF
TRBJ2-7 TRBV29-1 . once TGCAGCGCGAAATCGGGCGGCGAGCAGTACTTC CSAKSGGEQYF
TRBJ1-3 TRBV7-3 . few TGTGCCAGCAGCTTAAACCGGGGGAACACCATATATTTT CASSLNRGNTIYF
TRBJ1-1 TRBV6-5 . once TGTGCCAGCAGTTACGGGGGAGGGACTGAAGCTTTCTTT CASSYGGGTEAFF
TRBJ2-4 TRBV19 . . TGTGCCTACATCCAAATGACCAAAAACATTCAGTACTTC CAYIQMTKNIQYF
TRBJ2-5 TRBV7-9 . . TGTGCCAGCAGCCACTTGTACCAAGAGACCCAGTACTTC CASSHLYQETQYF
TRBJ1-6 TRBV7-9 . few TGTGCCAGCAGCCACGAAGTTAATTCACCCCTCCACTTT CASSHEVNSPLHF
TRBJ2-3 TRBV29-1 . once TGCAGCGGCGTGGACAGCCGGGGCGCAGATACGCAGTATTTT CSGVDSRGADTQYF
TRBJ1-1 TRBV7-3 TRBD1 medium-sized TGTGCCAGCAGCATGACAGGGCCCAACACTGAAGCTTTCTTT CASSMTGPNTEAFF
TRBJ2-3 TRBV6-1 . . TGTGCCAGCACGGGGAGCCTCACAGATACGCAGTATTTT CASTGSLTDTQYF
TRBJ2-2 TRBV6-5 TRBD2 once TGTGCCAGCGCGGGACTAGCGAGCACCGGGGAGCTGTTTTTT CASAGLASTGELFF